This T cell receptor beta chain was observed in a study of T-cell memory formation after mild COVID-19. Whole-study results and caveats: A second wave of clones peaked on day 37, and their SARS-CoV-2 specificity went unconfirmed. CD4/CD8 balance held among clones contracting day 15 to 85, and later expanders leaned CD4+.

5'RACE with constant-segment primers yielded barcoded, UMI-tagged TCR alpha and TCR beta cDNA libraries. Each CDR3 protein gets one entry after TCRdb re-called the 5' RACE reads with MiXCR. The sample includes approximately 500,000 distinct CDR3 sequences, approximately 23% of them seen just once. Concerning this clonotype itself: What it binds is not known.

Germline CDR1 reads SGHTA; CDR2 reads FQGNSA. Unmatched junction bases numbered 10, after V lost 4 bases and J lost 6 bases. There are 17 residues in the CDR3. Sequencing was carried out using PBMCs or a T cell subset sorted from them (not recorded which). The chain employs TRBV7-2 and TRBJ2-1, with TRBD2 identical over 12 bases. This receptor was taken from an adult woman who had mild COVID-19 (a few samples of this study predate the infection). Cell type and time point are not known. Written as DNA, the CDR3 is TGTGCCAGCAGCTCTTCTAGCGGGAGGGCCGGAAGCAATGAGCAGTTCTTC. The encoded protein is CASSSSSGRAGSNEQFF.